This is a list of T cell receptor beta chains from one sample in a study of blood T cell repertoires in COVID-19. TCRdb's table, derived via immunoSEQ multiplex PCR, lists solely in-frame clones and lacks some. The sample shows about 290,000 clones, around four fifths of them seen only once. Sequenced sample: peripheral blood. The receptors were gathered from a woman in her forties or fifties with active or convalescent COVID-19. Both conserved end residues are part of each CDR3. Each record gives: clone size, V gene, D gene, J gene, CDR3 protein, CDR3 DNA. A D gene is named only where the DNA matches it firmly. The listing skips clone size in some rows; elsewhere it reads once, few, many or a size class.

>.|TRBV5-1|.|TRBJ1-1
CASSTIPGRGTEAFF
TGCGCCAGCAGCACCATACCCGGGAGGGGCACTGAAGCTTTCTTT
>.|TRBV7-2|TRBD2|TRBJ2-1
CASSLAPKLAELYNEQFF
TGTGCCAGCAGCTTGGCCCCTAAACTAGCGGAACTTTACAATGAGCAGTTCTTC
>once|TRBV28|TRBD1|TRBJ1-1
CASSPRQGARNTEAFF
TGTGCCAGCAGTCCCCGACAGGGGGCTAGGAACACTGAAGCTTTCTTT
>.|TRBV3-1/TRBV3-2|.|TRBJ2-7
CASSQGLSSSYEQYF
TGTGCCAGCAGCCAAGGACTTTCCAGCTCCTACGAGCAGTACTTC
>.|TRBV6-5|TRBD1|TRBJ1-2
CASRPGQGGYGYTF
TGTGCCAGCAGGCCGGGACAGGGTGGCTATGGCTACACCTTC
>once|TRBV24-1|TRBD2|TRBJ2-3
CATSDRTSGDTDTQYF
TGTGCCACCAGTGACCGGACTAGCGGGGACACAGATACGCAGTATTTT
>.|TRBV19|.|TRBJ1-3
CASSRVGVSGNTIYF
TGTGCCAGTAGTAGAGTCGGGGTATCTGGAAACACCATATATTTT
>.|TRBV6-1|.|TRBJ1-5
CASSENTGLRNQPQHF
TGTGCCAGCAGTGAAAATACAGGGTTACGCAATCAGCCCCAGCATTTT
>.|TRBV3-1/TRBV3-2|.|TRBJ1-2
CASSQFDRGGSSYYGYTF
TGTGCCAGCAGCCAATTCGACCGCGGGGGTTCCTCTTACTATGGCTACACCTTC
>once|TRBV5-1|.|TRBJ2-5
CASSPDSQETQYF
TGCGCCAGCAGCCCGGACTCACAAGAGACCCAGTACTTC
>.|TRBV5-1|.|TRBJ2-7
CASSFGPEGTYEQYF
TGCGCCAGCAGCTTCGGCCCCGAGGGTACCTACGAGCAGTACTTC
>many|TRBV12-3/TRBV12-4|TRBD1|TRBJ1-1
CASGQGRTEAFF
TGTGCCAGTGGACAGGGGCGGACTGAAGCTTTCTTT
>.|TRBV3-1/TRBV3-2|TRBD2|TRBJ2-1
CASSQDMTSLRYNEQFF
TGTGCCAGCAGCCAAGATATGACTAGCCTAAGGTACAATGAGCAGTTCTTC
>once|TRBV5-1|TRBD2|TRBJ2-1
CASSLPMASGYNEQFF
TGCGCCAGCAGCTTGCCTATGGCTAGCGGTTACAATGAGCAGTTCTTC
>.|TRBV11-1|.|TRBJ2-1
CASSLMAGNLYNEQFF
TGTGCCAGCAGCTTAATGGCGGGTAACCTCTACAATGAGCAGTTCTTC
>few|TRBV2|TRBD1|TRBJ2-7
CASTTTGREQYF
TGTGCCAGCACTACGACAGGGCGCGAGCAGTACTTC
>.|TRBV6-4|TRBD1|TRBJ2-7
CASRRTGGLQSYEQYF
TGTGCCAGCAGGCGCACAGGGGGGCTGCAGTCCTACGAGCAGTACTTC
>.|TRBV10-1|.|TRBJ2-2
CASSRVNTGELFF
TGCGCCAGCAGCCGGGTAAACACCGGGGAGCTGTTTTTT
>few|TRBV30|TRBD2|TRBJ2-1
CAWSTGTSGPSYSYNEQFF
TGTGCCTGGAGCACCGGGACTAGCGGGCCCAGTTATTCCTACAATGAGCAGTTCTTC
>.|TRBV5-6|TRBD1|TRBJ1-1
CASSLMDRVNTEAFF
TGTGCCAGCAGCTTGATGGACAGGGTGAACACTGAAGCTTTCTTT
>few|TRBV19|TRBD1|TRBJ1-5
CASSIEGTAQPQHF
TGTGCCAGTAGTATAGAAGGGACAGCCCAGCCCCAGCATTTT
>.|TRBV4-2|TRBD2|TRBJ2-3
CASSLTSGKADTQYF
TGTGCCAGCAGCCTGACTAGCGGGAAGGCAGATACGCAGTATTTT
>.|TRBV4-2|.|TRBJ2-7
CASSPRVGYEQYF
TGTGCCAGCAGCCCCCGGGTTGGATACGAGCAGTACTTC
>.|TRBV20-1|TRBD2|TRBJ2-5
CSASGTSWETQYF
TGCAGTGCTAGTGGGACTAGCTGGGAGACCCAGTACTTC
>.|TRBV5-1|TRBD1|TRBJ1-1
CASSRVTGAGDTEAFF
TGCGCCAGCAGCCGAGTGACAGGGGCTGGGGACACTGAAGCTTTCTTT
>once|TRBV5-1|TRBD1|TRBJ1-2
CASSLLTGYEGYTF
TGCGCCAGCAGCCTTTTGACAGGGTATGAAGGCTACACCTTC
>.|TRBV29-1|TRBD1|TRBJ2-7
CSVGLGTGDHEQYF
TGCAGCGTTGGATTGGGGACAGGGGACCACGAGCAGTACTTC
>once|TRBV21-1|.|TRBJ1-2
CASSKSDSYYGYTF
TGTGCCAGCAGCAAAAGCGACAGTTACTATGGCTACACCTTC
>.|TRBV5-1|TRBD1|TRBJ1-2
CASSLEGQGGYGYTF
TGCGCCAGCAGCTTGGAGGGACAGGGCGGATATGGCTACACCTTC
>.|TRBV12-2|.|TRBJ1-4
CASRLGLLGGEKLFF
TGTGCAAGTCGCTTGGGACTTCTAGGAGGTGAAAAACTGTTTTTT
>.|TRBV11-2|.|TRBJ2-3
CASSPLGILSLRDTQYF
TGTGCCAGCAGCCCTTTGGGCATCCTATCGTTACGAGATACGCAGTATTTT
>.|TRBV6-6|.|TRBJ2-3
CASAGATGGDTQYF
TGTGCCAGTGCGGGGGCCACGGGGGGAGATACGCAGTATTTT
>.|TRBV5-1|.|TRBJ1-1
CASSLSRMNTEAFF
TGCGCCAGCAGCTTAAGCCGAATGAACACTGAAGCTTTCTTT
>.|TRBV5-1|TRBD2|TRBJ2-1
CASSGTSGSSYNEQFF
TGCGCCAGCAGCGGGACTAGCGGGAGCTCCTACAATGAGCAGTTCTTC
>.|TRBV12-3/TRBV12-4|TRBD2|TRBJ2-1
CASSPRTSGRLFF
TGTGCCAGCAGTCCTCGGACTAGCGGGAGGCTGTTCTTC
>few|TRBV19|TRBD1|TRBJ2-7
CASSRQGNYEQYF
TGTGCCAGTAGTAGACAGGGGAACTACGAGCAGTACTTC
>once|TRBV6-6|.|TRBJ1-3
CASSHGGSGNTIYF
TGTGCCAGCAGTCACGGGGGATCTGGAAACACCATATATTTT
>.|TRBV28|.|TRBJ1-3
CASSAPGSGNTIYF
TGTGCCAGCAGCGCCCCAGGGTCTGGAAACACCATATATTTT
>.|TRBV29-1|TRBD2|TRBJ2-5
CSVESEREMRYF
TGCAGCGTTGAATCCGAGCGGGAGATGCGGTACTTC
>.|TRBV12-3/TRBV12-4|.|TRBJ2-7
CASSLGLAEQYF
TGTGCCAGCAGTTTAGGACTGGCCGAGCAGTACTTC
>few|TRBV19|TRBD1|TRBJ1-6
CASRRTGAGSPLHF
TGTGCCAGTAGAAGGACAGGGGCCGGTTCACCCCTCCACTTT
>.|TRBV29-1|.|TRBJ2-3
CSVSIIRGYRTDTQYF
TGCAGCGTTTCCATCATTCGGGGTTACCGCACAGATACGCAGTATTTT
>.|TRBV7-9|.|TRBJ2-1
CASSTPWRTAYNEQFF
TGTGCCAGCAGCACCCCGTGGAGGACAGCCTACAATGAGCAGTTCTTC
>few|TRBV18|.|TRBJ2-2
CASSPLGGTGELFF
TGTGCCAGCTCACCACTTGGGGGGACCGGGGAGCTGTTTTTT
>.|TRBV11-2|TRBD2|TRBJ2-1
CASSQRLAGEDEQFF
TGTGCCAGCAGCCAAAGACTAGCGGGAGAGGATGAGCAGTTCTTC
>.|TRBV5-1|.|TRBJ2-5
CASSALTSSGGQETQYF
TGCGCCAGCAGTGCTCTTACTAGTTCCGGTGGCCAAGAGACCCAGTACTTC
>.|TRBV5-1|.|TRBJ1-4
CASSVGQPFGEKLFF
TGCGCCAGCTCTGTGGGACAACCATTTGGGGAAAAACTGTTTTTT
>few|TRBV4-1|.|TRBJ1-1
CASSQDLAGLVQAFF
TGCGCCAGCAGCCAAGATTTGGCAGGCTTGGTGCAAGCTTTCTTT
>.|TRBV6-1|TRBD2|TRBJ2-2
CASSARLAGDSGELFF
TGTGCCAGCAGTGCCCGCCTAGCGGGAGATTCCGGGGAGCTGTTTTTT
>.|TRBV7-2|.|TRBJ2-7
CASSLGLGARGYEQYF
TGTGCCAGCAGCTTAGGCTTAGGGGCCCGTGGCTACGAGCAGTACTTC
>.|TRBV30|.|TRBJ1-5
CAWSHTHRDQPQHF
TGTGCCTGGAGTCACACTCACAGGGACCAGCCCCAGCATTTT
>.|TRBV24-1|.|TRBJ1-5
CAASSGNQPQHF
TGTGCCGCCTCCTCGGGCAATCAGCCCCAGCATTTT
>.|TRBV29-1|.|TRBJ1-3
CSGAFGNTIYF
TGCAGCGGAGCCTTCGGAAACACCATATATTTT
>.|TRBV18|.|TRBJ1-4
CASSQDGMGEKLFF
TGTGCCAGCTCTCAGGACGGGATGGGTGAAAAACTGTTTTTT
>.|TRBV10-3|TRBD1|TRBJ2-6
CAMAQGAGANVLTF
TGTGCCATGGCACAGGGGGCTGGGGCCAACGTCCTGACTTTC
>.|TRBV7-9|.|TRBJ2-2
CASSPDSYTGELFF
TGTGCCAGCAGTCCGGACTCGTACACCGGGGAGCTGTTTTTT
>once|TRBV13|TRBD1|TRBJ2-7
CASSGGTGEQYF
TGTGCCAGCAGCGGTGGGACAGGCGAGCAGTACTTC
>.|TRBV2|TRBD1|TRBJ1-5
CASRNTGGGNQPQHF
TGTGCCAGCAGGAATACAGGGGGCGGCAATCAGCCCCAGCATTTT
>.|TRBV6-5|.|TRBJ1-2
CASSPMEEVYGYTF
TGTGCCAGCAGCCCCATGGAAGAGGTCTATGGCTACACCTTC
>.|TRBV28|.|TRBJ2-2
CASSFSGVTGELFF
TGTGCCAGCAGTTTCTCAGGGGTGACCGGGGAGCTGTTTTTT